This T cell receptor beta chain was sequenced during a study of beta chain features in type 1 diabetes. Notes on this clone: Its antigen is unknown.

Study-wide points: In all four CD4+ subsets, TCRB CDR3 length was significantly, moderately reduced in type 1 diabetes.

CDR1 is SEHNR, CDR2 FQNEAQ, per germline (reference sequence). V lost 1 base and J lost 0, with 7 bases in between. The CDR3 runs 15 residues. Since all of the isolated RNA was reverse transcribed, expressed TCRB transcripts were what got sequenced. Measured with immunoSEQ multiplex PCR; TCRdb has only the in-frame clones, and not every one. The sample shows more than 250,000 clones, 13% to 15% of them seen only once. Central memory, naive, regulatory and stem cell-like memory CD4+ cells were sorted by CD45RO/CCR7/CD25/CD127/CD95/CD27. V and J are TRBV7-9 and TRBJ1-5; D uncertain. The sample was naive CD4+ T cells from blood. The TCR sequence derives from a man aged 25-40 years with type 1 diabetes. DNA for the CDR3: TGTGCCAGCAGCTTAGGCACTCATAGCAATCAGCCCCAGCATTTT. Translating it yields CASSLGTHSNQPQHF.